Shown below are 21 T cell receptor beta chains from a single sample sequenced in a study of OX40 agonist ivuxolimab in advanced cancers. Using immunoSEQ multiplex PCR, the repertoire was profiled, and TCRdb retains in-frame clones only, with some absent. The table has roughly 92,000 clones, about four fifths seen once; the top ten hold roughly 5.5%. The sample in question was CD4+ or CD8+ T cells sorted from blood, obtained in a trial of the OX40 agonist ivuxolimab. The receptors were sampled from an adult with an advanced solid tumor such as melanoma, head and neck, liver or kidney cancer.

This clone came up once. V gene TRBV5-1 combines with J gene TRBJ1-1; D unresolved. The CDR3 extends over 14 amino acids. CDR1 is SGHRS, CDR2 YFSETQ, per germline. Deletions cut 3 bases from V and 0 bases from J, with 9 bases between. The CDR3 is CASSYSGLNTEAFF. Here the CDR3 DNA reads TGCGCCAGCAGCTATTCAGGATTGAACACTGAAGCTTTCTTT.

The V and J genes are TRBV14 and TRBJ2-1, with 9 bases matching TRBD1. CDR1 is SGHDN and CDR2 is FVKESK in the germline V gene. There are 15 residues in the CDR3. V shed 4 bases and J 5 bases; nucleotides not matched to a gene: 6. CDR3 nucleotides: TGTGCCAGCAGCCGACGGGGGACAGGGAACAATGAGCAGTTCTTC. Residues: CASSRRGTGNNEQFF.

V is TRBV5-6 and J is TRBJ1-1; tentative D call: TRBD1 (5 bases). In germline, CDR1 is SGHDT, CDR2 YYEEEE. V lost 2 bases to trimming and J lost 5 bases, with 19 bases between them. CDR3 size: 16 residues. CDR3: CASSFGLNGKGTEAFF. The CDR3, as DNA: TGTGCCAGCAGCTTTGGGCTGAACGGGAAGGGGACTGAAGCTTTCTTT. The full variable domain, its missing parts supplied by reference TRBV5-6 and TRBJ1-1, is DAGVTQSPTHLIKTRGQQVTLRCSPKSGHDTVSWYQQALGQGPQFIFQYYEEEERQRGNFPDRFSGHQFPNYSSELNVNALLLGDSALYLCASSFGLNGKGTEAFFGQGTRLTVV.

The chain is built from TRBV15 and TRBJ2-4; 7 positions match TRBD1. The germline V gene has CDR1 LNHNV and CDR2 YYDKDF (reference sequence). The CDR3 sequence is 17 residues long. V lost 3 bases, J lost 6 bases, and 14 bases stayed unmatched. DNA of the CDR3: TGTGCCACCAGCAGGGAACCCTCCGGGACAGCTTCAAACATTCAGTACTTC. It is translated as CATSREPSGTASNIQYF.

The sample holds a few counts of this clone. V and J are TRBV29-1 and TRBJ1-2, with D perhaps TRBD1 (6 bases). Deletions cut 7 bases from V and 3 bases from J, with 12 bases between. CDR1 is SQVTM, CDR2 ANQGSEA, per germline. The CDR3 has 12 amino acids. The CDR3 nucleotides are TGCAGCGACGTGGACAGATACTATGGCTACACCTTC. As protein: CSDVDRYYGYTF. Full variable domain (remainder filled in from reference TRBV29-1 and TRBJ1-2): SAVISQKPSRDICQRGTSLTIQCQVDSQVTMMFWYRQQPGQSLTLIATANQGSEATYESGFVIDKFPISRPNLTFSTLTVSNMSPEDSSIYLCSDVDRYYGYTFGSGTRLTVV.

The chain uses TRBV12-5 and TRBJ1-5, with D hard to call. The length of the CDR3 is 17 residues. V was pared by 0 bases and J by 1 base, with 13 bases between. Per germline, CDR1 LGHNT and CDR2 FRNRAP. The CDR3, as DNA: TGTGCTAGTGGTTTGGTACTCACAAATATCAGCAATCAGCCCCAGCATTTT. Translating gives CASGLVLTNISNQPQHF.

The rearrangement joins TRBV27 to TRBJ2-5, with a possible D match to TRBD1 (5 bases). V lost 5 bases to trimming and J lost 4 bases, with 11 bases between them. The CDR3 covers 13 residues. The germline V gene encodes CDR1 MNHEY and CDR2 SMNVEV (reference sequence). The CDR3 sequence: CASSPRARETQYF. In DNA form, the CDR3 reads TGTGCCAGCAGTCCCAGGGCTCGAGAGACCCAGTACTTC.

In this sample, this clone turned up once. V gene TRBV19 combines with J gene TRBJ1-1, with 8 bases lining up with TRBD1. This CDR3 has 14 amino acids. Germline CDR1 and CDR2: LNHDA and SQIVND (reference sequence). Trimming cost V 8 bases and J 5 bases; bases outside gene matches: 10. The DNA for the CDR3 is TGTGCCAGTGGATCCGGGACAGGTGGGACTGAAGCTTTCTTT. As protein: CASGSGTGGTEAFF.

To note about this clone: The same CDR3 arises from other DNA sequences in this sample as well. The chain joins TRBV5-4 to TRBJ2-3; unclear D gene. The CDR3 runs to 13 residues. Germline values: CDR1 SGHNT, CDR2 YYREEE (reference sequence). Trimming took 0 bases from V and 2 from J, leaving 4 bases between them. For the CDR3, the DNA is TGTGCCAGCAGCTTGGGTGCCACAGATACGCAGTATTTT. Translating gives CASSLGATDTQYF.

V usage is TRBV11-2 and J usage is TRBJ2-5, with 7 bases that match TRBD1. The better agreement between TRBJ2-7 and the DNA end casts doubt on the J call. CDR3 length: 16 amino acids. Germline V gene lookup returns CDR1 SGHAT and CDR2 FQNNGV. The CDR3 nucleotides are TGTGCCAGCGGCCCCGCTCTGGACAGGCCATCGGGCGAGCAGTACTTC. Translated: CASGPALDRPSGEQYF.

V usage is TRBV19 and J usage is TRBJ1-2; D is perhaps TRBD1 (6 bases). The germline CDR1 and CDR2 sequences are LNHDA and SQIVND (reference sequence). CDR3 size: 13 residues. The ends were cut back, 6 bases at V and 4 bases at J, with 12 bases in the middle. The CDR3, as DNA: TGTGCCAGTAGCCAGGGGACGGGCTATGGCTACACCTTC. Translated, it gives CASSQGTGYGYTF.

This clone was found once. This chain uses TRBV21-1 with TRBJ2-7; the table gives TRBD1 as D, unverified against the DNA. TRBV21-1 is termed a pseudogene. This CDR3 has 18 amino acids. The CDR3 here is CASSKWGTGEIGDYEQYF. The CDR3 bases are TGTGCCAGCAGCAAATGGGGGACAGGCGAAATAGGGGATTACGAGCAGTACTTC.

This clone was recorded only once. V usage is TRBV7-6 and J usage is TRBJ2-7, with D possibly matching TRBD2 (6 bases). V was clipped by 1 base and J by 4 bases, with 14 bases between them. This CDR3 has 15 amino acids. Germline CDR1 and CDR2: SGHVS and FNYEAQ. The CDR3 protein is CASSLGGGIAYEQYF. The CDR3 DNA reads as TGTGCCAGCAGCTTAGGGGGAGGTATTGCTTACGAGCAGTACTTC.

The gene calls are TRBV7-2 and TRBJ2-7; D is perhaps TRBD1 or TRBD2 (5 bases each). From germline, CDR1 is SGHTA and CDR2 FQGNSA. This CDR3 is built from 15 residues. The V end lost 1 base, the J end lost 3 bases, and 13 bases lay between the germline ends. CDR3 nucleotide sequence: TGTGCCAGCAGCTTAGGAGGGGCGGAGTACTACGAGCAGTACTTC. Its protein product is CASSLGGAEYYEQYF.

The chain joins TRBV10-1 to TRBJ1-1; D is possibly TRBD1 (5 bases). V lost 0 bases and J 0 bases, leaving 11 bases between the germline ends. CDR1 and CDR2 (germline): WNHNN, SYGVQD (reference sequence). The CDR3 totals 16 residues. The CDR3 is CASSESGAGMNTEAFF. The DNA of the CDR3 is TGCGCCAGCAGTGAGTCCGGGGCAGGGATGAACACTGAAGCTTTCTTT.

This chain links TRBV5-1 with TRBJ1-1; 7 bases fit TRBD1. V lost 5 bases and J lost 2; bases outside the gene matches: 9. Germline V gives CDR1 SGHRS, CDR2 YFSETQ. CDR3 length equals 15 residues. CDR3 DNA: TGCGCCAGCAGTCAAGGGACAGCCCTAAACACTGAAGCTTTCTTT. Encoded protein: CASSQGTALNTEAFF.

In nucleotides, the CDR3 is TGTGCCACATTAGGGGGAAAAGCTGGAAACACCATATATTTT. This translates into CATLGGKAGNTIYF. The chain couples TRBV27 to TRBJ1-3, with D possibly TRBD1 on 6 matching bases. CDR1 and CDR2 (germline): MNHEY, SMNVEV (reference sequence). V was clipped by 10 bases and J by 2 bases, with 15 bases between them. This CDR3 comprises 14 residues.

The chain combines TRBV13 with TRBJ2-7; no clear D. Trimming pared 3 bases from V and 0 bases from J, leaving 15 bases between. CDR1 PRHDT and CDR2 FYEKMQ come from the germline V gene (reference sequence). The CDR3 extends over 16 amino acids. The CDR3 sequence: CASSLEGVLSSYEQYF. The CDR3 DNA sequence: TGTGCCAGCAGCTTGGAAGGAGTCCTTAGCTCCTACGAGCAGTACTTC.

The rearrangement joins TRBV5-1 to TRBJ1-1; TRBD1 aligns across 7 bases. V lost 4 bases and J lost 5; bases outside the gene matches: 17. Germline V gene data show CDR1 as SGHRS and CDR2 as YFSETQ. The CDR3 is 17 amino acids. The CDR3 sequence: CASSGQTGMERWTEAFF. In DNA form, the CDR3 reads TGCGCCAGCAGCGGGCAGACAGGGATGGAACGTTGGACTGAAGCTTTCTTT.

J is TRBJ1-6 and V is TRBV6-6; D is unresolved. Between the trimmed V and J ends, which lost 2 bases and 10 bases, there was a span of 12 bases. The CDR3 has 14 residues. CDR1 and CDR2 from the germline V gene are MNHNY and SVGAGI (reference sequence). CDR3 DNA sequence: TGTGCCAGCAGTTACCACAGAGACGGGTCACCCCTCCACTTT. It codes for CASSYHRDGSPLHF.

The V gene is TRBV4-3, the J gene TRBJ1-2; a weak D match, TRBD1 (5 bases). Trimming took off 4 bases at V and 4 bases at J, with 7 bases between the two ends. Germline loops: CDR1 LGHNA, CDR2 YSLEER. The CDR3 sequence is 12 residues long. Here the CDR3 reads CASSLGAYGYTF. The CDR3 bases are TGCGCCAGCAGCCTCGGGGCCTATGGCTACACCTTC.